This T cell receptor (beta chain) comes out of a study of vaccination effects on CD4 cells after COVID-19. Background on the study: Median timing of post-vaccine samples was 72 days after the second dose. Every well got fewer than 2.5 million PBMC, which were grown with around 10 IU/ml IL-2 and 10 ug/ml peptides.

The CDR3 loop spans 12 amino acids. The V and J ends lost 5 bases and 5 bases respectively, with 9 bases between them. The germline gives CDR1 SGHDN, CDR2 FVKESK. Isolating CD4+ T cells followed 9 to 11 days of culture. Participants were given two doses of BNT162b2 or mRNA-1273 vaccine. IL-2 medium took the place of half the medium on both days 3 and 7. The assay was immunoSEQ multiplex PCR, and TCRdb's table has in-frame clones only and misses some. The sample has just over 55,000 clones, just under 80% seen once. Note on this clone: Its antigen remains unknown.

The TCR was taken from a human donor who received a COVID-19 vaccine. Sequenced here: CD4+ T cells from PBMCs cultured without peptide, sampled after COVID-19 vaccination. The J gene is TRBJ2-5, the V gene TRBV14; the D gene could be TRBD1 or TRBD2 (6 bases each). The CDR3 reads CASSRGGETQYF. The DNA of the CDR3 is TGTGCCAGCAGCAGAGGGGGGGAGACCCAGTACTTC.